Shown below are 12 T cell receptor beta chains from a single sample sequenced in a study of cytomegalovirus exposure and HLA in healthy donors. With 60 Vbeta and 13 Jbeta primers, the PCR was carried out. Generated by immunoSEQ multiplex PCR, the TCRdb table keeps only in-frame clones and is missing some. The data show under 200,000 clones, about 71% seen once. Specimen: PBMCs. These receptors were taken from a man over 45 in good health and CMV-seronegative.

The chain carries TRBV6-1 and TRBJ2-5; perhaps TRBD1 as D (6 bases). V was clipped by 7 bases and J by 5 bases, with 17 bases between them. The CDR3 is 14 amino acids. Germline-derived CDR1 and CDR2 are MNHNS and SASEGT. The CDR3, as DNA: TGTGCCAGCACACTTACAGGGATTGGGGAGACCCAGTACTTC. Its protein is CASTLTGIGETQYF.

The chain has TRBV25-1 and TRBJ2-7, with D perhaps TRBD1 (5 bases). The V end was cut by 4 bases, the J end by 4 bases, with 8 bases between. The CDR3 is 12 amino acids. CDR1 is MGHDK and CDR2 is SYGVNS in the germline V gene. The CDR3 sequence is CASSGGQYEQYF. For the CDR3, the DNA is TGTGCCAGCAGTGGCGGACAATACGAGCAGTACTTC.

The CDR3 nucleotides read TGTGCCAGCAGTGCCCGACAGGGATATCGGGCCTATGGCTACACCTTC. Encoded protein: CASSARQGYRAYGYTF. The chain uses TRBV27 and TRBJ1-2, with TRBD1 matching over 7 bases. V gave up 5 bases and J gave up 4 bases; unmatched junction bases: 13. Germline CDR1 and CDR2: MNHEY and SMNVEV (reference sequence). The CDR3 spans 16 residues.

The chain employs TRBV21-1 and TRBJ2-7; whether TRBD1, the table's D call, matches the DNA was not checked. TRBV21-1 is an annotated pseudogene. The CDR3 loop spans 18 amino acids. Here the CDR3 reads CASSSPLFRGLTSYEQYF. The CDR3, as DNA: TGTGCCAGCAGCAGTCCCCTCTTCAGGGGCTTGACGTCCTACGAGCAGTACTTC.

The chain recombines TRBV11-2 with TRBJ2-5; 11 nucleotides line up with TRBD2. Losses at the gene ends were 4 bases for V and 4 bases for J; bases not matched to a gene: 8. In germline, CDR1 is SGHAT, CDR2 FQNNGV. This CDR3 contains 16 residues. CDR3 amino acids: CASSSRLAGRSETQYF. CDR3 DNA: TGTGCCAGCAGCTCCAGACTAGCGGGGCGGTCAGAGACCCAGTACTTC.

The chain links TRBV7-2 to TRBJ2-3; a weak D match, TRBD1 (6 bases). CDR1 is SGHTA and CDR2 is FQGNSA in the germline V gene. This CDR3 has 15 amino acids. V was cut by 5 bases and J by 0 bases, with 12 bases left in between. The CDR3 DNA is TGTGCCAGCAGCGCACGCAGGGGAAGCACAGATACGCAGTATTTT. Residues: CASSARRGSTDTQYF.

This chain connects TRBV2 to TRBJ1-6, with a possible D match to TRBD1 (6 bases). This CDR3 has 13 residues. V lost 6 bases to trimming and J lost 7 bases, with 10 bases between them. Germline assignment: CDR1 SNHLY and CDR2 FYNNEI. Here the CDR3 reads CASRGAFNSPLHF. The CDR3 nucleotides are TGTGCCAGCAGGGGGGCCTTCAATTCACCCCTCCACTTT.

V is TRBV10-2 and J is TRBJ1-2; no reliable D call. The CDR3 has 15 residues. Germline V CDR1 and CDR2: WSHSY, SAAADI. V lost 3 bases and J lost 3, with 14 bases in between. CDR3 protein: CASSDRTASYYGYTF. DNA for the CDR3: TGCGCCAGCAGTGATCGCACAGCCTCTTACTATGGCTACACCTTC.

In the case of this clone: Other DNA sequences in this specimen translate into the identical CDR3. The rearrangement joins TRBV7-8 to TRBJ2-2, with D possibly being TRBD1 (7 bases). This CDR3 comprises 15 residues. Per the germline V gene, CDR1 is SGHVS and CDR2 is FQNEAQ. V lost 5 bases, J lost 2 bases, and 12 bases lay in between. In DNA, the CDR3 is TGTGCCAGCAGCCCCAGGGGGGCAAACACCGGGGAGCTGTTTTTT. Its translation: CASSPRGANTGELFF.

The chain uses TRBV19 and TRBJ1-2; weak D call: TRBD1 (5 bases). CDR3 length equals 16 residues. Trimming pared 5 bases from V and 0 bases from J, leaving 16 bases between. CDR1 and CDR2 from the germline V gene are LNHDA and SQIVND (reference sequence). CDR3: CASSPPGQDSNYGYTF. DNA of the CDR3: TGTGCCAGTAGTCCCCCCGGACAAGATTCTAACTATGGCTACACCTTC.

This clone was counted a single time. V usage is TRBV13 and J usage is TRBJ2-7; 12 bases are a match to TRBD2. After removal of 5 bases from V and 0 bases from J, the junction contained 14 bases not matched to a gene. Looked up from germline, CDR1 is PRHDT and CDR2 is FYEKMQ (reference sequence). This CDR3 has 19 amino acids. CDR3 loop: CASSPGGGLAGGSSYEQYF. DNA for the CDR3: TGTGCCAGCAGCCCCGGGGGGGGGCTAGCGGGGGGGAGCTCCTACGAGCAGTACTTC.

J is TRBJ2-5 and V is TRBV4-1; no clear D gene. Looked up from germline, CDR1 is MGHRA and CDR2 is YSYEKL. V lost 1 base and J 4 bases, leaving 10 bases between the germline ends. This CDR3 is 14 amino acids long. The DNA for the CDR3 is TGCGCCAGCAGCCAAGGGATGTCAGGAGAGACCCAGTACTTC. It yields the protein CASSQGMSGETQYF.